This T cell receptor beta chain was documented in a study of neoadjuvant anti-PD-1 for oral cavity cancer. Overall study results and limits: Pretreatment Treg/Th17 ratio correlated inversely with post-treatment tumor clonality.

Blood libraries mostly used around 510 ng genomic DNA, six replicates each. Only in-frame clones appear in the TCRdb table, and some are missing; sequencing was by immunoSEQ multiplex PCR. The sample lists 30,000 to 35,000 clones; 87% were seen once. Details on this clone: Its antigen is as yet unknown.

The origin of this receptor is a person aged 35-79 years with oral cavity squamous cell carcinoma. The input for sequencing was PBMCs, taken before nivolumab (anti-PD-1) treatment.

CDR3 DNA sequence: TGCGCCAGCACTATTTACCGGACAAACAGTCGTAACTATGGCTACACCTTC. As protein: CASTIYRTNSRNYGYTF. The chain combines TRBV4-3 with TRBJ1-2; D is perhaps TRBD1 (5 bases). Germline V gene sequence: CDR1 LGHNA, CDR2 YSLEER. V lost 7 bases to trimming and J lost 1 base, with 22 bases between them. This CDR3 region has 17 residues.